This is a list of T cell receptor beta chains from one sample in a study of blood T cell repertoires in COVID-19. The table came from immunoSEQ multiplex PCR; TCRdb's copy has only in-frame clones and leaves some out. Of some 350,000 clones listed, 85% to 90% were seen once; the top ten hold 0.95% to 1.1%. Sequences were obtained from PBMCs or T cells enriched from blood (not recorded which). Receptors were obtained from a man in his late teens or twenties who had recovered from COVID-19. Each CDR3 is given with its conserved first and last residue. The D gene is left open where the match is weak. Only part of the rows carry a size: once, few, many, or a class if the clone is expanded.

D,size,J,V,CDR3,DNA
NA,NA,TRBJ2-3,TRBV7-8,CASSLAGSPTDTQYF,TGTGCCAGCAGCTTAGCGGGTAGCCCCACAGATACGCAGTATTTT
NA,once,TRBJ1-2,TRBV29-1,CSGRDGAPGSYTF,TGCAGCGGGAGGGACGGCGCCCCAGGGAGCTACACCTTC
TRBD2,NA,TRBJ2-7,TRBV19,CASSIGGGVLYEQYF,TGTGCCAGTAGTATAGGGGGAGGGGTACTCTACGAGCAGTACTTC
TRBD1,NA,TRBJ2-1,TRBV5-1,CASSSRTGGNIYNEQFF,TGCGCCAGCAGCTCTAGGACAGGGGGCAACATCTACAATGAGCAGTTCTTC
TRBD1,NA,TRBJ1-2,TRBV4-1,CASSQPRQGSSGGYTF,TGCGCCAGCAGCCAACCAAGACAGGGTTCGAGTGGTGGCTACACCTTC
NA,NA,TRBJ2-1,TRBV12-3/TRBV12-4,CASGGRVAEQFF,TGTGCCAGCGGTGGCAGGGTTGCTGAGCAGTTCTTC
NA,NA,TRBJ1-2,TRBV6-5,CASSSGSSGYTF,TGTGCCAGCTCTTCGGGGTCCTCTGGCTACACCTTC
TRBD2,NA,TRBJ2-5,TRBV9,CASSVSFGGATPGQQETQYF,TGTGCCAGCAGCGTAAGTTTCGGGGGGGCCACCCCCGGGCAGCAAGAGACCCAGTACTTC
NA,NA,TRBJ2-7,TRBV19,CASSIRPSTGNSYEQYF,TGTGCCAGTAGTATTCGTCCCTCTACAGGTAACTCCTACGAGCAGTACTTC
NA,NA,TRBJ2-7,TRBV4-1,CASSTVTPTYEQYF,TGCGCCAGCAGCACTGTGACACCGACCTACGAGCAGTACTTC
TRBD1,NA,TRBJ1-1,TRBV5-4,CASSRTGETEAFF,TGTGCCAGCAGCCGGACAGGGGAGACTGAAGCTTTCTTT
NA,once,TRBJ2-2,TRBV6-5,CATSVGVTGELFF,TGTGCCACCTCAGTCGGGGTCACCGGGGAGCTGTTTTTT
NA,NA,TRBJ2-2,TRBV3-1/TRBV3-2,CASSQRGTNTGELFF,TGTGCCAGCAGCCAAAGGGGGACGAACACCGGGGAGCTGTTTTTT
TRBD1,NA,TRBJ2-5,TRBV28,CASSLGQEQYF,TGTGCCAGCAGTTTGGGACAGGAGCAGTACTTC
NA,NA,TRBJ2-3,TRBV11-3,CASSPRGGDPPDTQYF,TGTGCCAGCAGCCCTCGGGGAGGCGATCCCCCAGATACGCAGTATTTT
NA,NA,TRBJ2-1,TRBV2,CASSEALALYNEQFF,TGTGCCAGCAGTGAAGCGCTAGCGCTGTACAATGAGCAGTTCTTC
NA,NA,TRBJ2-7,TRBV6-5,CASSYSVQGSNEQYF,TGTGCCAGCAGTTACTCGGTTCAGGGGAGTAACGAGCAGTACTTC
TRBD1,few,TRBJ1-2,TRBV13,CASSSSGGIEGNYGYTF,TGTGCCAGCAGCTCCTCAGGGGGCATCGAAGGTAACTATGGCTACACCTTC
NA,NA,TRBJ2-3,TRBV7-6,CASSSQDSSQDTQYF,TGTGCCAGCAGCTCACAGGATTCCTCACAGGATACGCAGTATTTT
TRBD2,once,TRBJ2-7,TRBV9,CASSVGEGWDPYRHEQYF,TGTGCCAGCAGCGTAGGGGAGGGGTGGGATCCTTACAGGCACGAGCAGTACTTC
TRBD1,NA,TRBJ2-1,TRBV28,CASRLNRGAYNEQFF,TGTGCCAGCAGGTTGAACAGGGGGGCCTACAATGAGCAGTTCTTC
TRBD1,few,TRBJ2-6,TRBV6-4,CASSGAGQGSGANVLTF,TGTGCCAGCAGTGGAGCAGGACAGGGTTCTGGGGCCAACGTCCTGACTTTC
TRBD2,NA,TRBJ2-1,TRBV7-8,CASRGLAGEYNEQFF,TGTGCCAGCAGGGGACTAGCGGGAGAGTACAATGAGCAGTTCTTC
NA,NA,TRBJ1-5,TRBV2,CASREPGGVNQPQHF,TGTGCCAGCAGGGAACCCGGGGGAGTAAATCAGCCCCAGCATTTT
NA,NA,TRBJ1-2,TRBV29-1,CSVDPRQGGDGYTF,TGCAGCGTTGATCCACGGCAGGGAGGCGATGGCTACACCTTC
TRBD1,NA,TRBJ1-5,TRBV4-1,CASSQVLTGIVTQPQHF,TGCGCCAGCAGCCAAGTATTGACAGGGATAGTCACTCAGCCCCAGCATTTT
NA,NA,TRBJ1-2,TRBV28,CASSLVGEGNYGYTF,TGTGCCAGCAGTTTAGTGGGGGAGGGCAACTATGGCTACACCTTC
NA,NA,TRBJ1-5,TRBV15,CATSRSPEQGGSNQPQHF,TGTGCCACCAGCAGATCCCCCGAGCAGGGTGGGAGCAATCAGCCCCAGCATTTT
TRBD1,NA,TRBJ1-1,TRBV10-3,CAISERQGALETEAFF,TGTGCCATCAGTGAAAGACAGGGGGCTCTCGAAACTGAAGCTTTCTTT
TRBD1,NA,TRBJ1-6,TRBV4-1,CASSHTRQGNNSPLHF,TGCGCCAGCAGCCACACCCGACAGGGTAATAATTCACCCCTCCACTTT
TRBD1,NA,TRBJ2-2,TRBV5-1,CASSIQGAGTGELFF,TGCGCCAGCAGCATCCAGGGGGCTGGGACCGGGGAGCTGTTTTTT
NA,NA,TRBJ2-3,TRBV24-1,CATSDPRGSDTQYF,TGTGCCACCAGTGACCCCAGGGGATCAGATACGCAGTATTTT
NA,NA,TRBJ2-7,TRBV7-9,CASSSSGSDEQYF,TGTGCCAGCAGCTCGTCAGGGTCCGACGAGCAGTACTTC
NA,few,TRBJ1-5,TRBV7-2,CATGGRGNQPQHF,TGTGCCACCGGAGGGCGGGGCAATCAGCCCCAGCATTTT
NA,NA,TRBJ1-2,TRBV5-1,CASSVDSGDGYTF,TGCGCCAGCAGCGTCGACAGTGGAGATGGCTACACCTTC
NA,NA,TRBJ2-2,TRBV6-4,CASSEITNTGELFF,TGTGCCAGCAGTGAAATCACGAACACCGGGGAGCTGTTTTTT
TRBD1,NA,TRBJ1-1,TRBV29-1,CSVLGTAAAMNTEAFF,TGCAGCGTCTTAGGGACAGCCGCGGCCATGAACACTGAAGCTTTCTTT
NA,NA,TRBJ2-2,TRBV3-1/TRBV3-2,CASSLAGTYRNTGELFF,TGTGCCAGCAGCCTAGCCGGGACTTACCGGAACACCGGGGAGCTGTTTTTT
NA,NA,TRBJ2-1,TRBV28,CASSLPRPGEFNEQFF,TGTGCCAGCAGTTTACCCCGGCCAGGGGAGTTCAATGAGCAGTTCTTC